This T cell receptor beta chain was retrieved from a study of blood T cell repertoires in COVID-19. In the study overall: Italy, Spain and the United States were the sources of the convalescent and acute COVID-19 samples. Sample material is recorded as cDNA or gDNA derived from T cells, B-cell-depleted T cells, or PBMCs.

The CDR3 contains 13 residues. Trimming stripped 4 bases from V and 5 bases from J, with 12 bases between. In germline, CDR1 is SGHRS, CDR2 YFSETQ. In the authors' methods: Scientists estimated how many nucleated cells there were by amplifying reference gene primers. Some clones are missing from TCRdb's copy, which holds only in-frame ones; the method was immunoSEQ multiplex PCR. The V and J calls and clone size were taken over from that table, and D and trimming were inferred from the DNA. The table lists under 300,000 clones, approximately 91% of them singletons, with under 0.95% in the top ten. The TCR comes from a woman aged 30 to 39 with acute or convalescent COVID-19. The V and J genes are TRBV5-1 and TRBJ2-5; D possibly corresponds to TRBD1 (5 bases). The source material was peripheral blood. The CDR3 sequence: CASSPWGRETQYF. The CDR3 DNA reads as TGCGCCAGCAGCCCGTGGGGCCGGGAGACCCAGTACTTC.